These T cell receptor beta chains were read from a single sample in a study of radiotherapy plus CTLA-4 blockade in lung cancer. This table comes from immunoSEQ multiplex PCR, and its TCRdb copy is limited to in-frame clones, with some not included. The sample carries around 40,000 clones, 75% recorded once. The sample in question was peripheral blood, obtained from a patient treated with radiotherapy plus ipilimumab. The receptors were gathered from a human donor with non-small cell lung cancer who had stable disease on radiotherapy plus ipilimumab. Both conserved end residues are part of each CDR3. The D gene is left open where the match is weak. Only some rows state a clone size, as once, few, many or a class for expanded clones.

D gene	V gene	clone size	J gene	CDR3 protein	CDR3 DNA
TRBD1	TRBV18	.	TRBJ1-1	CASSPSQGATEAFF	TGTGCCAGCTCACCGTCCCAGGGGGCCACTGAAGCTTTCTTT
.	TRBV2	.	TRBJ1-1	CASSPTGNTEAFF	TGTGCCAGCTCCCCCACAGGGAACACTGAAGCTTTCTTT
TRBD2	TRBV30	.	TRBJ2-5	CAWNLAGQETQYF	TGTGCCTGGAACCTAGCGGGACAAGAGACCCAGTACTTC
.	TRBV6-5	.	TRBJ1-2	CASSPDRPTYGYTF	TGTGCCAGCAGCCCCGACAGGCCCACCTATGGCTACACCTTC
.	TRBV2	.	TRBJ1-2	CASSGQIGYTF	TGTGCCAGCAGTGGACAGATTGGCTACACCTTC
TRBD2	TRBV15	.	TRBJ2-2	CATSKGWLAGGSNTGELFF	TGTGCCACCAGCAAAGGTTGGCTAGCGGGGGGTTCGAACACCGGGGAGCTGTTTTTT
TRBD2	TRBV10-1	once	TRBJ2-1	CASSFAGGQGEQFF	TGCGCCAGCAGTTTCGCGGGGGGGCAGGGTGAGCAGTTCTTC
.	TRBV2	.	TRBJ1-5	CASRVSVSGGNQPQHF	TGTGCCAGCAGGGTGTCAGTATCGGGGGGCAATCAGCCCCAGCATTTT
.	TRBV7-2	few	TRBJ2-5	CASSSGDKFQETQYF	TGTGCCAGCAGCTCCGGGGACAAATTCCAAGAGACCCAGTACTTC
TRBD2	TRBV30	.	TRBJ2-7	CAWSARLAGKDEQYF	TGTGCCTGGAGTGCCCGACTAGCGGGGAAAGACGAGCAGTACTTC
.	TRBV7-9	.	TRBJ1-2	CASSLGAGNYGYTF	TGTGCCAGCAGCTTAGGGGCAGGCAACTATGGCTACACCTTC
.	TRBV6-5	.	TRBJ1-2	CASSSVDYGYTF	TGTGCCAGCAGTTCAGTTGACTATGGCTACACCTTC
TRBD1	TRBV27	.	TRBJ2-7	CASSLRGTGNYEQYF	TGTGCCAGCAGTTTGCGCGGGACAGGGAACTACGAGCAGTACTTC
.	TRBV27	.	TRBJ2-7	CASSYKPGQNYEQYF	TGTGCCAGCAGTTATAAACCGGGTCAAAACTACGAGCAGTACTTC
TRBD1	TRBV2	.	TRBJ2-3	CASRGPSQGARVTDTQYF	TGTGCCAGCAGGGGGCCATCGCAGGGGGCCCGCGTTACAGATACGCAGTATTTT
.	TRBV11-2	.	TRBJ2-2	CASSSSLNTGELFF	TGTGCCAGCAGCTCGTCCCTTAACACCGGGGAGCTGTTTTTT
.	TRBV9	.	TRBJ1-2	CASSVEARVNYGYTF	TGTGCCAGCAGCGTAGAGGCCAGGGTGAACTATGGCTACACCTTC
.	TRBV5-1	.	TRBJ1-1	CASSLDGYGREAFF	TGCGCCAGCAGCTTGGACGGGTACGGTCGTGAAGCTTTCTTT
TRBD1	TRBV30	.	TRBJ2-5	CAWTFGAGGQETQYF	TGTGCCTGGACTTTTGGGGCAGGGGGTCAAGAGACCCAGTACTTC
TRBD1	TRBV19	.	TRBJ1-2	CASTTQGAGVGYTF	TGTGCCAGTACCACACAGGGGGCGGGTGTCGGCTACACCTTC
.	TRBV2	.	TRBJ2-1	CASSSRAVGDNEQFF	TGTGCCAGCAGTTCCCGGGCCGTAGGGGACAATGAGCAGTTCTTC
TRBD1	TRBV19	.	TRBJ2-5	CASSRRGQGEETQYF	TGTGCCAGTAGTAGAAGAGGACAGGGCGAAGAGACCCAGTACTTC
TRBD1	TRBV6-1	.	TRBJ1-1	CASKLGQAGSGAFF	TGTGCCAGCAAGCTAGGACAGGCCGGGTCCGGGGCTTTCTTT
.	TRBV6-5	.	TRBJ2-5	CASGQHETQYF	TGTGCCAGCGGACAACACGAGACCCAGTACTTC
TRBD1	TRBV4-1	.	TRBJ2-1	CASSQDSDRGRLKNEQFF	TGCGCCAGCAGCCAAGATAGTGACAGGGGCAGACTAAAAAATGAGCAGTTCTTC
TRBD2	TRBV6-6	.	TRBJ2-1	CASSRGGNEQFF	TGTGCCAGCAGCCGGGGGGGCAATGAGCAGTTCTTC
.	TRBV29-1	.	TRBJ1-2	CSVEDQTDYGYTF	TGCAGCGTTGAAGATCAAACAGACTATGGCTACACCTTC
TRBD1	TRBV29-1	many	TRBJ2-2	CSVAETGHGELFF	TGCAGCGTTGCGGAGACAGGGCACGGGGAGCTGTTTTTT
TRBD2	TRBV7-9	.	TRBJ2-6	CASSTREPGGGANVLTF	TGTGCCAGCAGCACGCGGGAGCCCGGAGGTGGGGCCAACGTCCTGACTTTC
TRBD1	TRBV7-3	.	TRBJ2-7	CASSLLGTGIHEQYF	TGTGCCAGCAGCTTATTAGGGACAGGGATACACGAGCAGTACTTC
TRBD2	TRBV5-1	once	TRBJ2-7	CASRQLAGPGKQYF	TGCGCCAGCAGACAACTAGCGGGGCCGGGGAAGCAGTACTTC
.	TRBV11-3	once	TRBJ1-6	CASSPGYRSGRDVNSPLHF	TGTGCCAGCAGCCCAGGGTACCGATCGGGTAGGGATGTGAATTCACCCCTCCACTTT
TRBD1	TRBV4-1	.	TRBJ2-3	CASGTGGTDTQYF	TGCGCCAGCGGGACAGGAGGCACAGATACGCAGTATTTT
.	TRBV6-5	.	TRBJ1-1	CASRRTGYTEAFF	TGTGCCAGCAGAAGAACAGGGTACACTGAAGCTTTCTTT
TRBD1	TRBV29-1	medium-sized	TRBJ2-3	CSVEGTGKGTDTQYF	TGCAGCGTTGAAGGGACAGGGAAGGGCACAGATACGCAGTATTTT
.	TRBV18	.	TRBJ2-2	CASSLSTGELFF	TGTGCCAGCTCACTCAGCACCGGGGAGCTGTTTTTT
.	TRBV30	.	TRBJ2-7	CAWSYGGTNYEQYF	TGTGCCTGGAGTTACGGGGGGACAAACTACGAGCAGTACTTC
.	TRBV6-6	.	TRBJ1-1	CASSPRQTKNTEAFF	TGTGCCAGCAGCCCTAGACAGACAAAGAACACTGAAGCTTTCTTT
.	TRBV11-2	.	TRBJ2-2	CASSIWGQNTGELFF	TGTGCCAGCAGCATATGGGGGCAAAACACCGGGGAGCTGTTTTTT
TRBD1	TRBV5-6	.	TRBJ1-6	CASSLLGTGSHSPLHF	TGTGCCAGCAGCTTGTTAGGGACAGGGTCCCATTCACCCCTCCACTTT
.	TRBV9	.	TRBJ1-2	CASSPRTEGGYTF	TGTGCCAGCAGCCCTCGGACAGAAGGGGGCTACACCTTC
.	TRBV2	.	TRBJ2-7	CASRENRDLSYEQYF	TGTGCCAGCAGGGAAAACAGGGACCTCTCCTACGAGCAGTACTTC
.	TRBV11-3	.	TRBJ2-7	CASTKGPQGYEQYF	TGTGCCAGCACGAAAGGACCCCAGGGATACGAGCAGTACTTC
TRBD1	TRBV6-5	few	TRBJ1-2	CASGSTGHGYTF	TGTGCCAGCGGATCGACAGGGCATGGCTACACCTTC
TRBD1	TRBV7-2	.	TRBJ1-5	CASSLDRGDQPQHF	TGTGCCAGCAGCTTAGACAGGGGGGATCAGCCCCAGCATTTT
.	TRBV21-1	.	TRBJ2-1	CASSKDLGTGDNEQFF	TGTGCCAGCAGCAAAGACCTCGGGACAGGGGATAATGAGCAGTTCTTC
.	TRBV5-1	many	TRBJ1-1	CASNLSPGGLGTEAFF	TGCGCCAGCAATCTTTCACCCGGGGGGCTTGGTACTGAAGCTTTCTTT
.	TRBV18	.	TRBJ1-2	CASSPGGVGAYGYTF	TGTGCCAGCTCCCCCGGGGGGGTTGGCGCCTATGGCTACACCTTC
TRBD1	TRBV2	few	TRBJ1-5	CASCEGQGLKRNQPQHF	TGTGCCAGCTGTGAGGGACAGGGGCTCAAGAGGAATCAGCCCCAGCATTTT
.	TRBV29-1	.	TRBJ2-1	CSVDTGFSYNEQFF	TGCAGCGTTGATACAGGGTTTAGTTACAATGAGCAGTTCTTC
.	TRBV15	.	TRBJ2-1	CATSLAGGHIYNEQFF	TGTGCCACCAGCCTCGCTGGCGGGCACATTTACAATGAGCAGTTCTTC
.	TRBV5-8	.	TRBJ2-3	CASSFFRGGTDTQYF	TGTGCCAGCAGCTTTTTCCGGGGAGGCACAGATACGCAGTATTTT
.	TRBV21-1	.	TRBJ2-3	CASSKLIDRGTDTQYF	TGTGCCAGCAGCAAACTTATCGACAGGGGCACAGATACGCAGTATTTT